What follows are 32 T cell receptor beta chains derived from one specimen sequenced in a study of blood T cell repertoires in COVID-19 (dated by TCRdb to the early 2020s). Library prep was done by the immunoSEQ multiplex PCR assay. TCRdb stores this immuneACCESS table with in-frame sequences only. Part of the clones is absent; in the studies checked, under half of the shortfall reflects unresolved V genes, and no reason is known for the rest. Counted in this sample were roughly 39,000 clones; more than 70% of them appeared once. Of the sample, about 4.1% falls within the top ten clones. Sample: peripheral blood. The receptor source for this set is a man in his 60s with acute or convalescent COVID-19.

The chain employs TRBV5-1 and TRBJ2-7, with 7 positions matching TRBD2. V shed 0 bases, J shed 2 bases, and the junction held 8 bases outside the gene matches. Germline V CDR1 and CDR2: SGHRS, YFSETQ. The CDR3 covers 16 residues. CDR3 nucleotide sequence: TGCGCCAGCAGCTTGGGGAATAGCGGGTTCCCCTACGAGCAGTACTTC. Translated, it gives CASSLGNSGFPYEQYF.

The sample holds a few counts of this clone. This sequence joins TRBV7-9 and TRBJ2-5; the D gene is possibly TRBD2 (5 bases). Germline V CDR1 and CDR2: SEHNR, FQNEAQ (reference sequence). The CDR3 extends over 13 amino acids. Trimming left V 4 bases short and J 5 bases short, with 11 bases between. For the CDR3, the DNA is TGTGCCAGCAGCTCCGCCGGGGTGGAGACCCAGTACTTC. Amino acids: CASSSAGVETQYF.

The chain is built from TRBV12-5 and TRBJ1-4; no firm D call. The germline CDR1 and CDR2 sequences are LGHNT and FRNRAP. Trimming stripped 5 bases from V and 7 bases from J, with 17 bases between. CDR3 length: 15 residues. The CDR3 here is CASGPPGPEGEKLFF. CDR3 DNA sequence: TGTGCTAGTGGTCCCCCGGGCCCGGAGGGTGAAAAACTGTTTTTT.

V is TRBV15 and J is TRBJ2-2; D might be TRBD2 (6 bases). V lost 5 bases, J lost 6 bases, and 19 bases lay in between. This CDR3 region has 16 residues. Germline CDR1 and CDR2: LNHNV and YYDKDF (reference sequence). CDR3 loop: CATSVYGRGGAGELFF. CDR3 DNA: TGTGCCACCAGCGTTTACGGGCGGGGTGGTGCCGGGGAGCTGTTTTTT.

The rearrangement uses TRBV11-2 and TRBJ2-3; the match to TRBD2 covers 12 bases. CDR3 size: 18 residues. Germline trimming cut 3 bases from V and 0 bases from J; bases unmatched to any gene: 7. Germline CDR1 SGHAT, CDR2 FQNNGV. For the CDR3, the DNA is TGTGCCAGCAGCTTCAGAGGTCTAGCGGGGGGGAGCACAGATACGCAGTATTTT. It codes for CASSFRGLAGGSTDTQYF.

The chain links TRBV9 to TRBJ2-5; the match to TRBD2 covers 16 bases. Looked up from germline, CDR1 is SGDLS and CDR2 is YYNGEE. V trimming: 5 bases; J trimming: 4 bases; junction bases outside the gene matches: 8. This CDR3 has 17 residues. The CDR3 loop reads CASSVGTSGGAPETQYF. CDR3 DNA: TGTGCCAGCAGTGTGGGGACTAGCGGGGGGGCCCCAGAGACCCAGTACTTC.

This clone was found once. J is TRBJ2-3 and V is TRBV10-3; 9 nucleotides line up with TRBD1. The V gene's germline CDR1 is ENHRY and CDR2 SYGVKD. Losses at the gene ends were 6 bases for V and 2 bases for J; bases not matched to a gene: 3. The CDR3 is made up of 14 amino acids. The CDR3 nucleotides read TGTGCCATCAGCCGGGACAGGGTCACAGATACGCAGTATTTT. Translating gives CAISRDRVTDTQYF.

This clone was detected once. CDR3 sequence: CASRPTGFYGYTF. DNA of the CDR3: TGTGCCAGCAGGCCAACAGGGTTCTATGGCTACACCTTC. V is TRBV7-2 and J is TRBJ1-2, with a weak D call TRBD1 (6 bases). With 6 bases removed from V and 4 bases from J, the gap between germline ends came to 12 bases. The length of the CDR3 is 13 residues. Germline V gene lookup returns CDR1 SGHTA and CDR2 FQGNSA.

The chain links TRBV19 to TRBJ2-1, with 9 bases aligning to TRBD2. V was pared by 5 bases and J by 2 bases, with 4 bases of the junction left unmatched. The CDR3 is 15 amino acids. Per germline, CDR1 LNHDA and CDR2 SQIVND (reference sequence). As DNA, the CDR3 is TGTGCCAGTAGTCCCGGGACTAGCCCCTACAATGAGCAGTTCTTC. Translating it yields CASSPGTSPYNEQFF.

The rearrangement uses TRBV30 and TRBJ2-2; D is ambiguous. The germline V gene has CDR1 GTSNPN and CDR2 SVGIG (reference sequence). V was shortened by 4 bases and J by 1 base, with 10 bases between the two germline ends. The CDR3 loop spans 14 amino acids. The CDR3 nucleotides read TGTGCCTGGATTAGACAAATGAACACCGGGGAGCTGTTTTTT. Translation gives CAWIRQMNTGELFF.

The V call is TRBV11-2, the J call TRBJ1-6; D is possibly TRBD1 (5 bases). Per germline, CDR1 SGHAT and CDR2 FQNNGV. The CDR3 totals 16 residues. Trimming took off 0 bases at V and 10 bases at J, with 16 bases between the two ends. The CDR3 region has the DNA TGTGCCAGCAGCTTAGATTGGTCGGGGGGACGGTCACCCCTCCACTTT. Amino acids: CASSLDWSGGRSPLHF.

This clone has a handful of counts. The chain uses TRBV19 and TRBJ1-5; D perhaps matches TRBD1 (5 bases). Germline V lookup: CDR1 LNHDA, CDR2 SQIVND (reference sequence). The CDR3 covers 13 residues. The ends were cut back, 5 bases at V and 7 bases at J, with 12 bases in the middle. Here the CDR3 reads CASSLGTGQPQHF. CDR3 nucleotide sequence: TGTGCCAGTAGTCTAGGGACTGGGCAGCCCCAGCATTTT. Looking up the rest from reference TRBV19 and TRBJ1-5 gives the full variable domain: DGGITQSPKYLFRKEGQNVTLSCEQNLNHDAMYWYRQDPGQGLRLIYYSQIVNDFQKGDIAEGYSVSREKKESFPLTVTSAQKNPTAFYLCASSLGTGQPQHFGDGTRLSIL.

The V gene is TRBV5-1, the J gene TRBJ1-2; D possibly corresponds to TRBD1 (6 bases). Germline V gives CDR1 SGHRS, CDR2 YFSETQ. The CDR3 has 15 residues. The V gene lost 4 bases and the J gene lost 1 base, with 14 bases spanning the gap. As DNA, the CDR3 is TGCGCCAGCAGCGTCAGGACAGACCTTAACTATGGCTACACCTTC. Amino acid sequence: CASSVRTDLNYGYTF.

The V call is TRBV4-2, the J call TRBJ2-7; weak D call: TRBD2 (5 bases). V was clipped by 1 base and J by 5 bases, with 18 bases between them. Germline CDR1 is LGHNA and CDR2 is YNFKEQ. This CDR3 has 16 residues. The CDR3 loop reads CASSQVGVGVAHEQYF. The CDR3 coding sequence is TGTGCCAGCAGCCAAGTAGGCGTGGGAGTTGCCCACGAGCAGTACTTC.

The genes are TRBV14 and TRBJ2-3; D gene uncertain. The V end lost 1 base, the J end lost 6 bases, and 11 bases lay between the germline ends. This CDR3 is built from 14 residues. Per the germline V gene, CDR1 is SGHDN and CDR2 is FVKESK. The CDR3 DNA follows: TGTGCCAGCAGCCAAGGGTCCCCCGGGGATACGCAGTATTTT. This codes for CASSQGSPGDTQYF.

The genes are TRBV7-2 and TRBJ2-2; tentatively, D is TRBD1 (6 bases). This CDR3 contains 15 residues. Germline values: CDR1 SGHTA, CDR2 FQGNSA. V lost 1 base to trimming and J lost 3 bases, with 9 bases between them. The CDR3 sequence: CASSLDRAHTGELFF. The CDR3 bases are TGTGCCAGCAGCTTAGACAGGGCGCACACCGGGGAGCTGTTTTTT.

The chain links TRBV7-2 to TRBJ1-5; D uncertain. V lost 1 base to trimming and J lost 1 base, with 8 bases between them. The CDR3 contains 15 residues. Germline assignment: CDR1 SGHTA and CDR2 FQGNSA. This chain's CDR3 is CASSLVGESNQPQHF. Written as DNA, the CDR3 is TGTGCCAGCAGCTTAGTGGGAGAAAGCAATCAGCCCCAGCATTTT. Full variable domain (remainder filled in from reference TRBV7-2 and TRBJ1-5): GAGVSQSPSNKVTEKGKDVELRCDPISGHTALYWYRQSLGQGLEFLIYFQGNSAPDKSGLPSDRFSAERTGGSVSTLTIQRTQQEDSAVYLCASSLVGESNQPQHFGDGTRLSIL.

This clone was seen more than once but under ten times. J is TRBJ2-3 and V is TRBV7-2, with D perhaps matching TRBD2 (6 bases). The CDR3 contains 14 residues. Germline values: CDR1 SGHTA, CDR2 FQGNSA. The V end was cut by 5 bases, the J end by 4 bases, with 13 bases between. The CDR3 nucleotides are TGTGCCAGCAGCAGCGGGCAAGCGGCAGATACGCAGTATTTT. Protein: CASSSGQAADTQYF.

V gene TRBV4-1 combines with J gene TRBJ1-1; D unresolved. Germline CDR1 MGHRA, CDR2 YSYEKL. CDR3 length: 14 residues. With 4 bases removed from V and 0 bases from J, the gap between germline ends came to 9 bases. CDR3 bases: TGCGCCAGCAGCCTGGGGAGAATGAACACTGAAGCTTTCTTT. Translating it yields CASSLGRMNTEAFF.

This rearrangement joins TRBV6-5 to TRBJ2-7; no reliable D call. Trimming took off 5 bases at V and 3 bases at J, with 11 bases between the two ends. Germline values: CDR1 MNHEY, CDR2 SVGAGI. CDR3 length: 13 amino acids. In DNA, the CDR3 is TGTGCCAGCAGTAGAGGCCCTCACTACGAGCAGTACTTC. Protein sequence: CASSRGPHYEQYF.

This clone has just a few counts. This chain links TRBV7-2 with TRBJ2-7; weak D call: TRBD2 (5 bases). This CDR3 comprises 14 residues. Germline CDR1 SGHTA, CDR2 FQGNSA. With 7 bases removed from V and 2 bases from J, the gap between germline ends came to 15 bases. The CDR3 sequence: CASTLWTPPYEQYF. The CDR3 DNA is TGTGCCAGCACCCTCTGGACTCCACCCTACGAGCAGTACTTC.

The chain joins TRBV27 to TRBJ2-7, with a tentative D call TRBD1 (5 bases). The ends were cut back, 5 bases at V and 3 bases at J, with 17 bases in the middle. This CDR3 has 15 amino acids. Germline CDR1 reads MNHEY; CDR2 reads SMNVEV (reference sequence). The CDR3 loop reads CASSPLRRAYYEQYF. Written as DNA, the CDR3 is TGTGCCAGCAGTCCCCTCCGCAGGGCCTACTACGAGCAGTACTTC.

The J gene is TRBJ2-1, the V gene TRBV7-3, with 7 bases aligning to TRBD2. The CDR3 has 15 amino acids. Per germline, CDR1 SGHTA and CDR2 FQGTGA. V dropped 1 base and J dropped 5; count of bases not matched to a gene: 5. CDR3 sequence reads: CASSLISGVDNEQFF. CDR3 DNA: TGTGCCAGCAGCTTAATCAGCGGGGTAGACAATGAGCAGTTCTTC. The full variable domain, its missing parts supplied by reference TRBV7-3 and TRBJ2-1, is GAGVSQTPSNKVTEKGKYVELRCDPISGHTALYWYRQSLGQGPEFLIYFQGTGAADDSGLPNDRFFAVRPEGSVSTLKIQRTERGDSAVYLCASSLISGVDNEQFFGPGTRLTVL.

The genes are TRBV3-1 (or the pseudogene TRBV3-2) and TRBJ2-3; a weak D match, TRBD2 (6 bases). Looked up from germline, CDR1 is LGHDT and CDR2 is YNNKEL (reference sequence). V dropped 4 bases and J dropped 1 base, with 18 bases sitting between them. The CDR3 has 17 amino acids. The CDR3 spells CASSRRGSKKGTDTQYF. The CDR3 nucleotides read TGTGCCAGCAGCCGCCGGGGGAGTAAGAAGGGCACAGATACGCAGTATTTT.

This clone is classed as medium-sized. V is TRBV6-2 or TRBV6-3 and J is TRBJ2-1; no clear D. This CDR3 contains 19 residues. Trimming took 2 bases from V and 0 from J, leaving 20 bases between them. The germline CDR1 and CDR2 sequences are MNHEY and SVGEGT. The CDR3 sequence: CASSYTIQSTLSSYNEQFF. CDR3 sequence (DNA): TGTGCCAGCAGTTACACCATCCAATCAACTTTGAGCTCCTACAATGAGCAGTTCTTC.

This clone was seen only a few times. The V call is TRBV6-5, the J call TRBJ2-7; 7 bases are a match to TRBD2. Germline V gene sequence: CDR1 MNHEY, CDR2 SVGAGI. V trimming: 8 bases; J trimming: 4 bases; junction bases outside the gene matches: 8. The CDR3 totals 13 residues. Here the CDR3 DNA reads TGTGCCAGCGGGCGGGAGAGCGGGTACGAGCAGTACTTC. This sequence encodes CASGRESGYEQYF.

The genes are TRBV9 and TRBJ2-1, with D perhaps TRBD1 (5 bases). V was pared by 0 bases and J by 4 bases, with 17 bases between. Germline values: CDR1 SGDLS, CDR2 YYNGEE. The CDR3 contains 17 residues. The CDR3 bases are TGTGCCAGCAGCGTAGTGTCGCAGACAGCATCATACAATGAGCAGTTCTTC. It encodes CASSVVSQTASYNEQFF.

This clone was observed a few times. The chain is built from TRBV5-1 and TRBJ2-4; perhaps TRBD2 as D (7 bases). The CDR3 is 16 amino acids. Germline V gene data show CDR1 as SGHRS and CDR2 as YFSETQ. Trimming stripped 0 bases from V and 8 bases from J, with 18 bases between. The CDR3 nucleotides read TGCGCCAGCAGCTTGGAAATTGCAGGGGCGGGGGACATTCAGTACTTC. This codes for CASSLEIAGAGDIQYF.

V and J are TRBV7-2 and TRBJ1-3; tentative D call: TRBD1 (5 bases). The length of the CDR3 is 15 residues. The germline CDR1 and CDR2 sequences are SGHTA and FQGNSA. Deletions cut 2 bases from V and 4 bases from J, with 12 bases between. CDR3 DNA sequence: TGTGCCAGCAGCTTAAGCGGCGGGGCGGGAAACACCATATATTTT. Translated, it gives CASSLSGGAGNTIYF.

V and J are TRBV10-3 and TRBJ2-2; weak D call: TRBD1 (6 bases). The germline V gene has CDR1 ENHRY and CDR2 SYGVKD. The V end lost 8 bases, the J end lost 4 bases, and 14 bases lay between the germline ends. The CDR3 totals 14 residues. CDR3 DNA: TGTGCCATCGGGGGAGCAGGGGCCACCGGGGAGCTGTTTTTT. The encoded protein is CAIGGAGATGELFF.

J is TRBJ1-4 and V is TRBV6-1; D not certain. The length of the CDR3 is 17 residues. V shed 2 bases and J shed 0 bases, with 13 bases lying between them. The V gene's germline CDR1 is MNHNS and CDR2 SASEGT. The DNA of the CDR3 is TGTGCCAGCAGTGAACGATACAGCTCTTCAACTAATGAAAAACTGTTTTTT. Amino acid sequence: CASSERYSSSTNEKLFF.

This clone has more than one count but fewer than ten. The chain employs TRBV6-5 and TRBJ1-4, with D maybe TRBD1 (6 bases). CDR3 size: 14 residues. CDR1 MNHEY and CDR2 SVGAGI come from the germline V gene. Trimming left V 6 bases short and J 4 bases short, with 12 bases between. CDR3 nucleotides: TGTGCCAGCAGCTTGGACAGAGGTAATGAAAAACTGTTTTTT. It specifies CASSLDRGNEKLFF.